This TCR beta chain was sequenced for a study of shared clonotypes between healthy human individuals (TCRdb year 2020). For context, the study as a whole: Three men and a couple of women, aged 18 to 49 years, made up the cohort. For each donor, CD4 naive and CD4 memory were each given three plates, CD8 naive was given two plates, and CD8 memory was given one plate. Blood TCR repertoires of four to six healthy adults were deeply sequenced to estimate repertoire size and the extent of clonotype sharing between individuals. To increase sequencing depth and limit assay-specific biases, TCR repertoire library preparation and sequencing were carried out by different laboratories using diverse techniques. Per donor, leukapheresis produced somewhere between about 0.8 and 9 billion PBMCs.

TCR CDR3 regions were amplified from genomic DNA by multiplex PCR using the deep immunoSEQ assay. Extracted genomic DNA from each cell subset was spread evenly across all wells of several immunoSEQ 96-well plates, with each plate serving as a replicate. For sorted subsets, approximately 200 ng of genomic DNA, equivalent to around 30,000 T cell genomes, went into each replicate PCR. Purified libraries were measured with a Qubit 3.0 fluorometer, size-checked on a Bioanalyzer 2100, and measured again with the KAPA Library Quantification kit. Every immunoSEQ 96-well plate was sequenced on a dedicated single-read 150-cycle Illumina NextSeq 550 flow cell. The study's processing was this. The immunoSEQ output contained only junctional sequences without quality scores, so filtering could not match that applied to full-length reads. To assign V/J genes and CDR3, sequences were annotated against IMGT germline references using PyIR, a Python wrapper for IgBLAST v1.9. Reads were removed for weak V/J assignments (E-value above 1e-6), missing CDR3, stop codons, out-of-frame junctions, or ambiguous translated residues. V3J clonotypes were defined as sequences sharing the same inferred V gene, J gene, and CDR3 amino acid sequence. Percentage overlap between repertoires was computed as shared unique clonotypes divided by the size of the smaller repertoire. Three approaches were used to assess repertoire richness: RTK rarefaction, the Chao1 estimator, and Recon v2.1 estimates of unobserved clonotypes. Generation probabilities were computed with OLGA for all TCRbeta clonotypes obtained by the gDNA method from several donors. Sourced from immuneACCESS, this table was stored by TCRdb with only in-frame sequences that have V and J called. A share of the clones is absent; for the studies checked, an unresolved V gene accounts for under half, and the remainder has no known explanation. V and J calls and clone size are as listed in that table; D and trimming were resolved from the DNA. The sample profile shows hundreds of thousands of clones; roughly 70% of them were found once. About 9.4% of the sample belongs to the ten largest clones.

Donors were healthy HIV-negative adults with no recently reported acute infections or vaccinations. Only Caucasian adults living in Nashville, Tennessee, USA were represented among the donors. CD4+ T cells were enriched by magnetic negative selection, after which naive cells were positively selected on CD45RA and the negative fraction was taken as the memory subset. After blood collection by leukapheresis, PBMCs were isolated using Ficoll-Histopaque density gradient centrifugation and then cryopreserved in the vapor phase of liquid nitrogen. Analytical flow cytometry was used to check the purity and quantity of every magnetically sorted T cell population. Genomic DNA was isolated from every sorted fraction and measured by UV absorbance on a Nanodrop 2000c. With regard to this clone: Its antigen is unknown. Base-call qualities are not available, and no considerably larger clone is one nucleotide away.

Points the paper makes about the study in general: Higher generation probabilities were observed for clonotypes shared by all four sorted-subset donors than for non-shared clonotypes. Sampling was limited to blood, and TCR repertoires in tissue likely differ from TCR repertoires in blood. Based on pairwise subsampling, the degree of clonotype sharing among donors was expected to be affected by sequencing depth. Estimated clonotype richness was generally larger for naive than for memory subsets. The genetic and exposure-history diversity represented was limited by the small number of donors. Sharing across several donors was observed for roughly 5.4% of naive CD4, about 4% of naive CD8, around 2.5% of memory CD4, and about 0.4% of memory CD8 clonotypes. Even with the large sequencing depth, rarefaction of the sorted-subset datasets indicated that sequencing was incomplete.

Taken from the germline V gene (reference sequence), the CDR1 and CDR2 loops are SGHNT and YYREEE. The CDR3 starts with the cysteine, ends with the phenylalanine, and has 14 residues. Left in the record is the CDR3 DNA by itself, 42 bases read in frame from the first base. V loses 4 bases, J loses 8 bases, and the germline ends lie 16 bases apart. Rearrangement joined TRBV5-4 to TRBJ2-1; the D gene identity is not certain. The clonotype comes from a man younger than 40 in good health. Sequenced input: memory CD4+ T cells sorted from blood. The cell subset or site label, as the study defines it: CD45RA-negative fraction. Read as DNA, the sequence is TGTGCCAGCAGCCAGAGATCGACGTATTATGAGCAGTTCTTC. Its coded protein is CASSQRSTYYEQFF.